Sequencing of this TCR beta chain was carried out in a study of sequential checkpoint blockade in melanoma. Study context: Arm A got nivolumab then ipilimumab; arm B the reverse, 1:1. Maintenance nivolumab came after either treatment sequence.

The treatment denotes: randomized to nivolumab then ipilimumab (arm A) or the reverse (arm B). Patients had received no earlier DNA-damaging chemotherapy. From thawed PBMCs, live CD3+CD8+ cells negative for CD19 and CD56 were sorted. V lost 2 bases and J 7 bases, leaving 9 bases between the germline ends. Germline CDR1 is SGHDT and CDR2 is YYEEEE. The CDR3 sequence is 12 residues long. Method: immunoSEQ multiplex PCR; TCRdb's copy keeps in-frame clones and lacks some. The sample has under 13,000 clones; approximately 70% are singletons. The TCR was taken from a human donor with melanoma. Sequenced material: CD8+ T cells sorted from blood (inferred from file names), taken from a patient given nivolumab and ipilimumab in sequence. J is TRBJ1-1 and V is TRBV5-6; D is perhaps TRBD1 (5 bases). In nucleotides, the CDR3 is TGTGCCAGCAGCTTACAGGACGGTGAAGCTTTCTTT. Its translation is CASSLQDGEAFF.